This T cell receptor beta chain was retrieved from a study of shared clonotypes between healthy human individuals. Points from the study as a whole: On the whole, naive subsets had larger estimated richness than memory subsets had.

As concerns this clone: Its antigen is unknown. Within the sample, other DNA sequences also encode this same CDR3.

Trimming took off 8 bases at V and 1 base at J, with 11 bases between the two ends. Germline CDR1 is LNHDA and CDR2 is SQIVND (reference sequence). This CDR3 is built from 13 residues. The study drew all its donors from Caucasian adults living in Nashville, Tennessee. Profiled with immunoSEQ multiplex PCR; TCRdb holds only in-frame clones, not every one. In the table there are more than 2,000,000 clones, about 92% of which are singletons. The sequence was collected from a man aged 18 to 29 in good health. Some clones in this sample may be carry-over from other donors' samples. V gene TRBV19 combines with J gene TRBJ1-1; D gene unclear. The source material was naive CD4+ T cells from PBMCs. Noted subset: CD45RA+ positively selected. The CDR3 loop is CASSPLRNTEAFF. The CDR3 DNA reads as TGTGCCAGTTCTCCCCTAAGGAACACTGAAGCTTTCTTT.